These T cell receptor beta chains were read from a single sample in a study of T cells in localized non-small cell lung cancer. Libraries were prepared by immunoSEQ multiplex PCR; TCRdb keeps only in-frame clonotypes and omits some of them. The sample lists 3,000 to 5,000 clones, around 30% occurring once. The specimen comprised lung tumor tissue, sampled before any cancer treatment. Receptors originate from a man aged 40-75 years with stage II lung adenocarcinoma. CDR3s leave out the opening cysteine and the closing phenylalanine or tryptophan. The order of the fields is clone size, CDR3 length, V gene, CDR3 protein. The size field is filled for only some rows; it gives once, few, many or a size class.

.	11	TRBV19	ASSQQGSTEAF
medium-sized	14	TRBV11-3	ASSFREQRAGYGYT
few	14	TRBV12-5	ASIPGTGGLWAEAF
.	12	TRBV19	ASSIGAMFNEQF
medium-sized	13	TRBV9	ASSTGQGTGNEQF
medium-sized	14	TRBV10-3	AISESWTGGTDTQY
.	12	TRBV9	ASSLDMGNSPLH
few	13	TRBV10-2	ASRADSNSNQPQH
medium-sized	12	TRBV19	ASSITWSRAEAF
.	12	TRBV11-3	ASSSVGPLYGYT
.	14	TRBV19	ASSMFNRDSLRGYT
few	13	TRBV11-3	ASSLDTGGNTEAF
.	13	TRBV6-8	ASSVLGQGQETQY
few	11	TRBV10-3	AISESGANGAF
hyperexpanded	13	TRBV15	ATRRDSLSNQPQH
few	11	TRBV23-1	ASSLNPVGGYT
.	13	TRBV6-8	ASRRGLAGTDTQY
.	13	TRBV28	ASSPTGRGNQPQH
.	13	TRBV2	ASSGSEATNEKLF
.	13	TRBV12-5	ASGLGQGDTGELF
few	14	TRBV19	ASSSGTVLGFGKLF
.	10	TRBV29-1	SAAGGGYEQY
once	12	TRBV10-2	ASRMDSGDSPLH
few	14	TRBV19	ASSMGGGVMNTEAF
few	12	TRBV11-3	ASSSPEIREKLF
few	9	TRBV30	AWDPGNTIY
medium-sized	13	TRBV11-3	ASSSGAGGLYTQY
.	11	TRBV29-1	SVGLGSGNTIY
large	13	TRBV6-8	ASSPTGGVDQPQH
many	14	TRBV1	ASSQAPTGPQETQY
medium-sized	14	TRBV11-3	ASSRKAGRGRETQY
medium-sized	15	TRBV6-8	ASSYSVLEGIQETQY
.	13	TRBV5-1	ASRLDGTSNQPQH
.	13	TRBV10-2	ASSERQGLGQPQH
few	12	TRBV29-1	SVLERSSGNTIY
.	13	TRBV9	ASSTSGQVNQPQH
few	12	TRBV19	ASSMGMRDTEAF
few	12	TRBV11-3	ASRGVRIGSPLH
.	13	TRBV10-2	ASSEGQGGRQPQH
.	11	TRBV10-1	ASSDPTSHEQF
.	11	TRBV23-1	ASSLGDWETQY
medium-sized	12	TRBV11-3	ASSLDPSGNTIY
once	13	TRBV10-2	ASRDREGGPYEQY
.	12	TRBV7-5	ASSAGGDTGELF
.	15	TRBV9	ASSIKQGSRMNSPLH
few	13	TRBV15	ATSRDRGGGYGYT
.	13	TRBV19	ASSIGQGPLYEQY